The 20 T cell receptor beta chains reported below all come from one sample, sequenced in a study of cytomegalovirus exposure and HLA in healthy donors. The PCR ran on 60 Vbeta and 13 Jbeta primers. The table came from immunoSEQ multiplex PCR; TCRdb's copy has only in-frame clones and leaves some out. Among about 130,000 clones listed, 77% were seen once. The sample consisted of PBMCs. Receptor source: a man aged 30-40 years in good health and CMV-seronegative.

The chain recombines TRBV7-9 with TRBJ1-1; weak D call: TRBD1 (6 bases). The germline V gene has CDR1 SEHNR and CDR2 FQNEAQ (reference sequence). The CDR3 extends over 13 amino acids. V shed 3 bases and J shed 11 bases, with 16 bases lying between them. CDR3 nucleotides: TGTGCCAGCAGCTTGAAGGGGGGGCGGGGGGCTTTCTTT. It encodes CASSLKGGRGAFF.

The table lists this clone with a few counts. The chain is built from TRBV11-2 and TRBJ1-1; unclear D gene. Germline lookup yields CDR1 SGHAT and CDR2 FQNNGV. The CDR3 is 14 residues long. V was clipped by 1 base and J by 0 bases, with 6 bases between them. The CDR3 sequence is CASSLGVMNTEAFF. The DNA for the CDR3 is TGTGCCAGCAGCTTAGGAGTGATGAACACTGAAGCTTTCTTT.

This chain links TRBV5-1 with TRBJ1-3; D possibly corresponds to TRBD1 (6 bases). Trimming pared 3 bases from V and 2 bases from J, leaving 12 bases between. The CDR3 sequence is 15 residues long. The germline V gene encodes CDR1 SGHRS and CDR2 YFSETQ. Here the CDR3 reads CASSSITGPGNTIYF. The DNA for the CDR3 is TGCGCCAGCAGCTCGATAACAGGGCCTGGAAACACCATATATTTT.

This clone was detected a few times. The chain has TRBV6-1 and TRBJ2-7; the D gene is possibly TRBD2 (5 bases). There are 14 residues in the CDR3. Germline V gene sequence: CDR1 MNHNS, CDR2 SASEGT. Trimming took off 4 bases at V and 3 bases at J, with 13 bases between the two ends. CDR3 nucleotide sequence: TGTGCCAGCAGTGTCGCGGAGGTCCTCTACGAGCAGTACTTC. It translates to CASSVAEVLYEQYF.

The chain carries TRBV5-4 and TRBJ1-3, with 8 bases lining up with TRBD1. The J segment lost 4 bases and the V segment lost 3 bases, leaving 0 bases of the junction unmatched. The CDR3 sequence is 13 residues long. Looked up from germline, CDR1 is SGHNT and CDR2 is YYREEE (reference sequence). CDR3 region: CASSWDRGNTIYF. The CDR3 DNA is TGTGCCAGCAGCTGGGACAGGGGAAACACCATATATTTT.

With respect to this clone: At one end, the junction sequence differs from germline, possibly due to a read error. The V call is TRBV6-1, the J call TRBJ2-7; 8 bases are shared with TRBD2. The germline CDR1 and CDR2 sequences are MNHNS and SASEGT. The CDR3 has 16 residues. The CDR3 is CASSEGPGGAGGEQYF. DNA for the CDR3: TGTGCCAGCAGCGAAGGCCCGGGCGGGGCGGGGGGTGAGCAGTACTTC.

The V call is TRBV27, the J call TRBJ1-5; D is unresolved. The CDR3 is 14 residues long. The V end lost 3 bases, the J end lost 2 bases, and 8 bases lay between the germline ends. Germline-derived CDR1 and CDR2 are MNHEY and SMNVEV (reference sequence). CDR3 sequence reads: CASSFRRGNQPQHF. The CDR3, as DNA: TGTGCCAGCAGTTTTAGGAGAGGCAATCAGCCCCAGCATTTT.

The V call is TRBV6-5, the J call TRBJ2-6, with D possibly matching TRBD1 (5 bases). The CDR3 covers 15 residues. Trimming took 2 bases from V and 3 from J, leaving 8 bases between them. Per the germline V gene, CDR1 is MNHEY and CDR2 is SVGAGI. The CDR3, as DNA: TGTGCCAGCAGTTACAGGGGCCTTGGGGCCAACGTCCTGACTTTC. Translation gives CASSYRGLGANVLTF.

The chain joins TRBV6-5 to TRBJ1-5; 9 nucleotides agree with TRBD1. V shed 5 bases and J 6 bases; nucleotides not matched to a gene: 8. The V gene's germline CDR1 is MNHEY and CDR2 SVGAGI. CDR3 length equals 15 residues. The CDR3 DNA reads TGTGCCAGCAGTACGGACAGGGGAGGTGGTCAGCCCCAGCATTTT. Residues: CASSTDRGGGQPQHF.

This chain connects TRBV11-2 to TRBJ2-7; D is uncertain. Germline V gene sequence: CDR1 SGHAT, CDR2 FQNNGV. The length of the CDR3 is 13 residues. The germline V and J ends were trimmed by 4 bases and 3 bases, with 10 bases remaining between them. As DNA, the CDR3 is TGTGCCAGCAGCTCGAGGTTTGGCTACGAGCAGTACTTC. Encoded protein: CASSSRFGYEQYF. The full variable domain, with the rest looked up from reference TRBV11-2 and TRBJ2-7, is EAGVAQSPRYKIIEKRQSVAFWCNPISGHATLYWYQQILGQGPKLLIQFQNNGVVDDSQLPKDRFSAERLKGVDSTLKIQPAKLEDSAVYLCASSSRFGYEQYFGPGTRLTVT.

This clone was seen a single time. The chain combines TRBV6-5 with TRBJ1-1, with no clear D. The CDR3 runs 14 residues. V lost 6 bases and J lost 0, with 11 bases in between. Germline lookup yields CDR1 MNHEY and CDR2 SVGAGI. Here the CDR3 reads CASRTGVMNTEAFF. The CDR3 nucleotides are TGTGCCAGCAGAACGGGAGTTATGAACACTGAAGCTTTCTTT.

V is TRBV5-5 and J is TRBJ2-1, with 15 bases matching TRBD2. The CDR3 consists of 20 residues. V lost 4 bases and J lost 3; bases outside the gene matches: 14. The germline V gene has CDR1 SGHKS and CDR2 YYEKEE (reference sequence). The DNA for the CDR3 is TGTGCCAGCAGCAATCCGGAGGGACTAGCGGGGGGAGGGGACTACAATGAGCAGTTCTTC. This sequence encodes CASSNPEGLAGGGDYNEQFF.

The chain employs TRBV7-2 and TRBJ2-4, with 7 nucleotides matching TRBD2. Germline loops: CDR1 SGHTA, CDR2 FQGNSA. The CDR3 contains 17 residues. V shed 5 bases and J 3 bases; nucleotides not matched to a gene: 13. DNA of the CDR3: TGTGCCAGCAGCGGATCCCAGCCCGGGACTAACAAAAACATTCAGTACTTC. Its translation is CASSGSQPGTNKNIQYF.

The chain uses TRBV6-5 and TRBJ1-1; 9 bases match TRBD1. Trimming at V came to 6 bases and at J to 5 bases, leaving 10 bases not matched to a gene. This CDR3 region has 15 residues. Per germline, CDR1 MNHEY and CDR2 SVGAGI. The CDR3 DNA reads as TGTGCCAGCAGACCTCCGGACAGGGGAAGAACTGAAGCTTTCTTT. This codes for CASRPPDRGRTEAFF.

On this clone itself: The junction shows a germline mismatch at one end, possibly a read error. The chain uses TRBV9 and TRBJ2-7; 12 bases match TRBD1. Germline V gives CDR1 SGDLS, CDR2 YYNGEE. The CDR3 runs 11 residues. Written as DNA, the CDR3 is TGCCCCCGGGACAGGGGGCGTCCAGGGCTTTTC. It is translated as CPRDRGRPGLF.

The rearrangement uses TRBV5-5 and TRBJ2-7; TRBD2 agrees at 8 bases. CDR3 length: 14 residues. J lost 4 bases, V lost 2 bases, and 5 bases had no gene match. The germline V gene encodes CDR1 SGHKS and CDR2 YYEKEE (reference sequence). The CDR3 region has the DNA TGTGCCAGCAGCTTAAGGCTAGCGGGTTACGAGCAGTACTTC. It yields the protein CASSLRLAGYEQYF. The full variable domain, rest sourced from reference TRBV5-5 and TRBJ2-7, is DAGVTQSPTHLIKTRGQQVTLRCSPISGHKSVSWYQQVLGQGPQFIFQYYEKEERGRGNFPDRFSARQFPNYSSELNVNALLLGDSALYLCASSLRLAGYEQYFGPGTRLTVT.

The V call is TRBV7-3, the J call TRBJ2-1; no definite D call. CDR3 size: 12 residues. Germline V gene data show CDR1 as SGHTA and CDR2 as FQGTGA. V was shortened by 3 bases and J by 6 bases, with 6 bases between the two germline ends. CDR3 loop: CASSFPGNEQFF. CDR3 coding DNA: TGTGCCAGCAGCTTCCCGGGCAATGAGCAGTTCTTC. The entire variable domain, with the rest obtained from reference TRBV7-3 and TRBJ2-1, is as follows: GAGVSQTPSNKVTEKGKYVELRCDPISGHTALYWYRQSLGQGPEFLIYFQGTGAADDSGLPNDRFFAVRPEGSVSTLKIQRTERGDSAVYLCASSFPGNEQFFGPGTRLTVL.

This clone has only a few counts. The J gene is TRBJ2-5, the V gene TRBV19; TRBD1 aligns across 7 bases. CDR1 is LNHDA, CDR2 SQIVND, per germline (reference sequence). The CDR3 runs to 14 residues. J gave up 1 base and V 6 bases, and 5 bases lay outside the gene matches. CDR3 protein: CASSPGTVQETQYF. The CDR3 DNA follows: TGTGCCAGTAGCCCTGGGACAGTCCAAGAGACCCAGTACTTC. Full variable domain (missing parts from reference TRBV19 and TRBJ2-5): DGGITQSPKYLFRKEGQNVTLSCEQNLNHDAMYWYRQDPGQGLRLIYYSQIVNDFQKGDIAEGYSVSREKKESFPLTVTSAQKNPTAFYLCASSPGTVQETQYFGPGTRLLVL.

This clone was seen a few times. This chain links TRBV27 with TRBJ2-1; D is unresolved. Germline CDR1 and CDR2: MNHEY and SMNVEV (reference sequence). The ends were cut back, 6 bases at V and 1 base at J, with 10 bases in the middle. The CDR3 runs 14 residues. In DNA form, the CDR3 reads TGTGCCAGCAGCGTAAGAGGATCCTACAATGAGCAGTTCTTC. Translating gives CASSVRGSYNEQFF.

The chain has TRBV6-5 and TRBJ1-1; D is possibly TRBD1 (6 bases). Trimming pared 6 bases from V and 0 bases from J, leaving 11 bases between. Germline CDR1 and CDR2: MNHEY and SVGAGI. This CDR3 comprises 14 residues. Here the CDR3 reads CASRYSGVNTEAFF. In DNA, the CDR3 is TGTGCCAGCAGGTATTCAGGGGTGAACACTGAAGCTTTCTTT.